These T cell receptor beta chains were read from a single sample in a study of blood T cell repertoires in COVID-19. The method was immunoSEQ multiplex PCR; TCRdb's version includes in-frame clones alone and lacks a portion of them. The sample has 87,000 or so clones, 80% to 90% seen once. Material: peripheral blood. These receptors were taken from a man older than 75 with acute or convalescent COVID-19. CDR3s include the opening cysteine and the closing phenylalanine or tryptophan. Each record gives: D gene, clone size, V gene, J gene, CDR3 DNA, CDR3 protein. D genes are given only for firm matches. The size field is filled for only some rows; it gives once, few, many or a size class.

d_call: -
clone_size: -
v_call: TRBV5-4
j_call: TRBJ2-7
cdr3_nt: TGTGCCAGCAGCTTATCCGGGACAACCGCTTCCTACGAGCAGTACTTC
cdr3_aa: CASSLSGTTASYEQYF

d_call: TRBD2
clone_size: -
v_call: TRBV27
j_call: TRBJ2-1
cdr3_nt: TGTGCCAGCAGTTTATCGACTGGGACTAGCGGGGGCCGTGGCCCATACAATGAGCAGTTCTTC
cdr3_aa: CASSLSTGTSGGRGPYNEQFF

d_call: TRBD1
clone_size: -
v_call: TRBV5-6
j_call: TRBJ1-5
cdr3_nt: TGTGCCAGCAGCTTTAGGGGGACAGGGGTTTCTAGGCAGCCCCAGCATTTT
cdr3_aa: CASSFRGTGVSRQPQHF

d_call: -
clone_size: -
v_call: TRBV6-6
j_call: TRBJ2-7
cdr3_nt: TGTGCCAGCAGCCTCGGGGGAGGGGGAACAGAAGAGCAGTACTTC
cdr3_aa: CASSLGGGGTEEQYF

d_call: -
clone_size: -
v_call: TRBV6-5
j_call: TRBJ2-7
cdr3_nt: TGTGCCAGCAGCAGGGAGGGACAATCCGAGCAGTACTTC
cdr3_aa: CASSREGQSEQYF

d_call: -
clone_size: few
v_call: TRBV7-9
j_call: TRBJ1-5
cdr3_nt: TGTGCCAGCAGCTTAGCAGGGGAACAGCCCCAGCATTTT
cdr3_aa: CASSLAGEQPQHF

d_call: TRBD2
clone_size: -
v_call: TRBV9
j_call: TRBJ2-3
cdr3_nt: TGTGCCAGCAGCGTAGGTGAGCGGGGGGGCACAGATACGCAGTATTTT
cdr3_aa: CASSVGERGGTDTQYF

d_call: TRBD1
clone_size: -
v_call: TRBV6-6
j_call: TRBJ2-7
cdr3_nt: TGTGCCAGCAGGACTGGGACAGGCATCTACGAGCAGTACTTC
cdr3_aa: CASRTGTGIYEQYF

d_call: -
clone_size: -
v_call: TRBV19
j_call: TRBJ1-2
cdr3_nt: TGTGCCAGTAGTGATACAGCCGCGGGCTACACCTTC
cdr3_aa: CASSDTAAGYTF

d_call: TRBD1
clone_size: -
v_call: TRBV15
j_call: TRBJ2-7
cdr3_nt: TGTGCCACCAGCGCAACCGGGACAGGGGCCTACGAGCAGTACTTC
cdr3_aa: CATSATGTGAYEQYF

d_call: -
clone_size: -
v_call: TRBV3-1/TRBV3-2
j_call: TRBJ2-6
cdr3_nt: TGTGCCAGCAGCCGACCCACAGGAATCTCTGGGGCCAACGTCCTGACTTTC
cdr3_aa: CASSRPTGISGANVLTF

d_call: -
clone_size: -
v_call: TRBV30
j_call: TRBJ1-5
cdr3_nt: TGTGCCTGGAGTGTCAGCGACGGTTATCAGCCCCAGCATTTT
cdr3_aa: CAWSVSDGYQPQHF

d_call: TRBD1
clone_size: -
v_call: TRBV5-6
j_call: TRBJ2-7
cdr3_nt: TGTGCCAGCAGCTTGGCCGGTTTAACAGGGGAGTTACACGAGCAGTACTTC
cdr3_aa: CASSLAGLTGELHEQYF

d_call: -
clone_size: -
v_call: TRBV14
j_call: TRBJ1-2
cdr3_nt: TGTGCCAGCAGCCAAATGAGGCGGGGAGATGGCTACACCTTC
cdr3_aa: CASSQMRRGDGYTF

d_call: TRBD1
clone_size: -
v_call: TRBV18
j_call: TRBJ2-5
cdr3_nt: TGTGCCAGCTCACCCTACCGGGACAGGGAGGAGACCCAGTACTTC
cdr3_aa: CASSPYRDREETQYF

d_call: -
clone_size: -
v_call: TRBV3-1/TRBV3-2
j_call: TRBJ2-6
cdr3_nt: TGTGCCAGCAGCCAAGGGGGCCCCCGGTCTGGGGCCAACGTCCTGACTTTC
cdr3_aa: CASSQGGPRSGANVLTF

d_call: TRBD1
clone_size: -
v_call: TRBV4-2
j_call: TRBJ1-2
cdr3_nt: TGTGCCAGCAGCCAAGTGACAGGGGAAGCCTACACCTTC
cdr3_aa: CASSQVTGEAYTF

d_call: TRBD1
clone_size: medium-sized
v_call: TRBV9
j_call: TRBJ2-7
cdr3_nt: TGTGCCAGCAGCGTAGAGGGACAGGGGAGAGACGAGCAGTACTTC
cdr3_aa: CASSVEGQGRDEQYF

d_call: TRBD2
clone_size: -
v_call: TRBV3-1/TRBV3-2
j_call: TRBJ2-3
cdr3_nt: TGTGCCAGCAGCCCTAGCGGATTCACAGATACGCAGTATTTT
cdr3_aa: CASSPSGFTDTQYF

d_call: TRBD1
clone_size: -
v_call: TRBV18
j_call: TRBJ2-7
cdr3_nt: TGTGCCAGCTGCCGGGACAGCCTATCCTACGAGCAGTACTTC
cdr3_aa: CASCRDSLSYEQYF

d_call: -
clone_size: -
v_call: TRBV18
j_call: TRBJ1-1
cdr3_nt: TGTGCCAGCTCACCAGGGGTAGGGGTCACTGAAGCTTTCTTT
cdr3_aa: CASSPGVGVTEAFF

d_call: -
clone_size: -
v_call: TRBV6-1
j_call: TRBJ2-3
cdr3_nt: TGTGCCAGCAGTGAAATCGGAGATACGCAGTATTTT
cdr3_aa: CASSEIGDTQYF

d_call: -
clone_size: -
v_call: TRBV6-5
j_call: TRBJ1-5
cdr3_nt: TGTGCCAGCAGTTACTCTCGGACACTTAGCAATCAGCCCCAGCATTTT
cdr3_aa: CASSYSRTLSNQPQHF

d_call: -
clone_size: -
v_call: TRBV10-2
j_call: TRBJ2-1
cdr3_nt: TGCGCCAGCGGAGGGGATCTCCGCTCCTACAATGAGCAGTTCTTC
cdr3_aa: CASGGDLRSYNEQFF

d_call: -
clone_size: once
v_call: TRBV27
j_call: TRBJ1-5
cdr3_nt: TGTGCTAGCGCCCCGGGCCGGGATAGCAATCAGCCCCAGCATTTT
cdr3_aa: CASAPGRDSNQPQHF

d_call: -
clone_size: -
v_call: TRBV7-2
j_call: TRBJ1-1
cdr3_nt: TGTGCCAGCAGCCTATACACTGAAGCTTTCTTT
cdr3_aa: CASSLYTEAFF

d_call: -
clone_size: -
v_call: TRBV25-1
j_call: TRBJ1-2
cdr3_nt: TGTGCCAGCAGTGCCTACGGACAGAAAGTCAATGGCTACACCTTC
cdr3_aa: CASSAYGQKVNGYTF

d_call: TRBD2
clone_size: -
v_call: TRBV7-2
j_call: TRBJ2-3
cdr3_nt: TGTGCCAGCAGCCTAGGACTAGCGGGGGGTTACACAGATACGCAGTATTTT
cdr3_aa: CASSLGLAGGYTDTQYF

d_call: -
clone_size: -
v_call: TRBV7-2
j_call: TRBJ1-2
cdr3_nt: TGTGCCAGCAGCTTAGGGCAGTACTATGGCTACACCTTC
cdr3_aa: CASSLGQYYGYTF

d_call: -
clone_size: -
v_call: TRBV12-3/TRBV12-4
j_call: TRBJ2-4
cdr3_nt: TGTGCCAGCTTACAGGGTACTGGGATTCAGTACTTC
cdr3_aa: CASLQGTGIQYF

d_call: -
clone_size: -
v_call: TRBV6-5
j_call: TRBJ2-2
cdr3_nt: TGTGCCAGCAGTTACTCAGCAGGGGAGACCGGGGAGCTGTTTTTT
cdr3_aa: CASSYSAGETGELFF